This T cell receptor beta chain was sequenced for a study of blood T cells in healthy people across ages. The authors ran a second PCR of about 7 to 12 cycles using a sample-barcoded 5' primer and a J-beta primer mix. In TCRdb, the 5' RACE reads were re-called with MiXCR into one record per CDR3 protein. In the table there are about 1.4 million distinct CDR3 sequences, roughly 64% of which are singletons. CDR1 is SEHNR, CDR2 FQNEAQ, per germline (reference sequence). This CDR3 comprises 14 residues. Comment on this clonotype: One junction end does not reproduce the germline sequence, and a read error may be involved.

Source material: blood. The chain has TRBV7-9 and TRBJ2-1; a possible D gene is TRBD1 (6 bases). This receptor was identified in a man aged 18 to 30 in good health. CDR3 sequence reads: CASSRDTNYNEQFF. CDR3 DNA: TGTGCCAGCAGCCGGGACACGAATTACAATGAGCAGTTCTTT. The full variable domain, with the rest looked up from reference TRBV7-9 and TRBJ2-1, is DTGVSQNPRHKITKRGQNVTFRCDPISEHNRLYWYRQTLGQGPEFLTYFQNEAQLEKSRLLSDRFSAERPKGSFSTLEIQRTEQGDSAMYLCASSRDTNYNEQFFGPGTRLTVL.